The 6 T cell receptor beta chains presented below share a single source sample, sequenced in a study of blood T cell repertoires in COVID-19. Clones were read by immunoSEQ multiplex PCR, and TCRdb kept only the in-frame ones, dropping some. The data show some 140,000 clones, with about 90% seen just once and approximately 0.55% held by the top ten. Sequenced sample: peripheral blood. Receptor source: a man over 45 with acute or convalescent COVID-19.

The chain recombines TRBV6-2 or TRBV6-3 with TRBJ2-7; 10 bases align to TRBD1. V dropped 5 bases and J dropped 11; count of bases not matched to a gene: 6. Germline CDR1 is MNHEY and CDR2 is SVGEGT. The length of the CDR3 is 12 residues. CDR3 sequence: CASSQAGQGEYV. The CDR3, as DNA: TGTGCCAGCAGTCAGGCTGGACAGGGGGAGTACGTC.

This chain joins TRBV7-2 and TRBJ1-5; a possible D gene is TRBD1 (5 bases). The CDR3 covers 14 residues. Germline V gene data show CDR1 as SGHTA and CDR2 as FQGNSA. The V end lost 8 bases, the J end lost 4 bases, and 15 bases lay between the germline ends. The CDR3 DNA reads as TGTGCCAGCGCAAGCGGGACGGTAAATCAGCCCCAGCATTTT. Amino acids: CASASGTVNQPQHF.

This sequence joins TRBV9 and TRBJ1-6, with 8 bases fitting TRBD1. Germline CDR1 is SGDLS and CDR2 is YYNGEE. CDR3 length: 16 amino acids. Germline trimming cut 0 bases from V and 8 bases from J; bases unmatched to any gene: 7. DNA of the CDR3: TGTGCCAGCAGCGTAGCGGGCAGGGGGCCGGATTCACCCCTCCACTTT. Amino acid sequence: CASSVAGRGPDSPLHF.

V gene TRBV9 combines with J gene TRBJ1-6; 8 positions match TRBD1. Germline CDR1 is SGDLS and CDR2 is YYNGEE. CDR3 length equals 16 residues. With V trimmed by 5 bases and J by 8 bases, 12 bases remained unmatched. The DNA of the CDR3 is TGTGCCAGCAGTGGAGGGACAGGCCCCACGGATTCACCCCTCCACTTT. This encodes CASSGGTGPTDSPLHF.

This chain connects TRBV6-5 to TRBJ2-7; TRBD2 is a possible D gene (6 bases). The CDR3 length is 14 residues. The ends were cut back, 6 bases at V and 4 bases at J, with 16 bases in the middle. The germline CDR1 and CDR2 sequences are MNHEY and SVGAGI. Here the CDR3 reads CASRMTEGTYEQYV. The CDR3 bases are TGTGCCAGCAGAATGACGGAGGGGACTTACGAGCAGTACGTC.

The V call is TRBV4-1, the J call TRBJ2-2; D unresolved. The germline V gene has CDR1 MGHRA and CDR2 YSYEKL. The CDR3 is 13 amino acids. V lost 0 bases and J 6 bases, leaving 5 bases between the germline ends. CDR3 region: CASSQDPAGELFF. The CDR3 nucleotides read TGCGCCAGCAGCCAAGATCCGGCCGGGGAGCTGTTTTTT.